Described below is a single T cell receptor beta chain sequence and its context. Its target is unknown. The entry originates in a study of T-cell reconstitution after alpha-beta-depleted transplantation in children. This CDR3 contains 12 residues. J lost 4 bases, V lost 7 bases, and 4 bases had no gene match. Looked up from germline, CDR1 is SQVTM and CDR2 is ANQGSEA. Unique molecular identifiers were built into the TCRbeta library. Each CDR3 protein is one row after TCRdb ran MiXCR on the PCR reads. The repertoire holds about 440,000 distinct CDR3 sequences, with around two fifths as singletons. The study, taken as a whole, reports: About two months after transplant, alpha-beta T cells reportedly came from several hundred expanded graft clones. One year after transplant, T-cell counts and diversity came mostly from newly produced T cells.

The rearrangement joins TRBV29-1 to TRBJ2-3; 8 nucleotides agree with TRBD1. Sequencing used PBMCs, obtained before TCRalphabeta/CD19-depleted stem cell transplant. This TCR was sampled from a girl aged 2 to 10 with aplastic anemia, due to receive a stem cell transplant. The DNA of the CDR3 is TGCAGCGCACGGACAGGGTCAGATACGCAGTATTTT. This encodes CSARTGSDTQYF.